This entry lists 25 T cell receptor beta chains sequenced from one sample in a study of CD8+ T cells in alopecia areata. The treatment denotes: oral pan-JAK inhibitor, 5-10 mg twice daily. RNA was extracted and reverse transcribed into cDNA as the sequencing template. Profiled with immunoSEQ multiplex PCR; TCRdb holds only in-frame clones, not every one. The repertoire holds roughly 230,000 clones, with approximately 47% as singletons. This specimen consisted of CD4+ T cells sorted from blood, obtained at roughly week 38, from a patient treated with tofacitinib. The receptors here all came from a human donor with alopecia areata.

The rearrangement uses TRBV6-6 and TRBJ2-3, with a tentative D call TRBD2 (6 bases). Germline values: CDR1 MNHNY, CDR2 SVGAGI (reference sequence). This CDR3 contains 16 residues. V dropped 2 bases and J dropped 0 bases, with 12 bases sitting between them. DNA for the CDR3: TGTGCCAGCAGTTACGGGGGGTCTGATAGCACAGATACGCAGTATTTT. Translating it yields CASSYGGSDSTDTQYF.

CDR3 nucleotides: TGTGCCACCAGGGGGGGGGACTGGCAAGATACGCAGTATTTT. It yields the protein CATRGGDWQDTQYF. The chain has TRBV15 and TRBJ2-3, with 7 nucleotides matching TRBD2. The CDR3 contains 14 residues. V dropped 6 bases and J dropped 5; count of bases not matched to a gene: 8. Germline-derived CDR1 and CDR2 are LNHNV and YYDKDF (reference sequence).

There are a few counts of this clone. This chain connects TRBV30 to TRBJ2-7; TRBD2 aligns across 10 bases. Trimming cost V 3 bases and J 1 base; bases outside gene matches: 6. In germline, CDR1 is GTSNPN, CDR2 SVGIG (reference sequence). This CDR3 has 15 amino acids. CDR3 in amino acids: CAWSRGLAVSYEQYF. The CDR3 bases are TGTGCCTGGAGCCGCGGACTAGCGGTTTCCTACGAGCAGTACTTC.

V is TRBV5-1 and J is TRBJ2-5; 9 nucleotides agree with TRBD2. The junction had 15 bases not matched to a gene; V was cut back by 4 bases and J by 5 bases. CDR3 length equals 17 residues. Germline V gives CDR1 SGHRS, CDR2 YFSETQ. DNA for the CDR3: TGCGCCAGCAGCAAGACCGTTGGCGGGAGGGCCGTGGAGACCCAGTACTTC. Protein product: CASSKTVGGRAVETQYF.

The CDR3 spells CASSPRAPVGANVLTF. The CDR3, as DNA: TGTGCCAGCAGCCCCCGGGCCCCTGTTGGGGCCAACGTCCTGACTTTC. This chain uses TRBV7-3 with TRBJ2-6; D remains unclear. The CDR3 runs 16 residues. CDR1 SGHTA and CDR2 FQGTGA come from the germline V gene. V was shortened by 5 bases and J by 3 bases, with 14 bases between the two germline ends.

V and J are TRBV29-1 and TRBJ2-1; D unresolved. The length of the CDR3 is 15 residues. Trimming shortened V by 3 bases and J by 5 bases, and 17 bases separated the two germline ends. CDR1 is SQVTM, CDR2 ANQGSEA, per germline. CDR3 amino acids: CSVDLRSTVDNEQFF. The CDR3 nucleotides are TGCAGCGTTGATTTAAGGTCGACTGTAGACAATGAGCAGTTCTTC.

The chain uses TRBV30 and TRBJ2-7; D is unclear. The V gene lost 2 bases and the J gene lost 4 bases, with 9 bases spanning the gap. CDR3 size: 12 residues. Germline-derived CDR1 and CDR2 are GTSNPN and SVGIG (reference sequence). The CDR3 spells CAWSYGLYEQYF. The CDR3 DNA follows: TGTGCCTGGAGTTATGGGCTTTACGAGCAGTACTTC.

The CDR3 region has the DNA TGTGCCAGCAGCGTAGATACAGGGCGGGAGGCTGAAGCTTTCTTT. This translates into CASSVDTGREAEAFF. The chain employs TRBV9 and TRBJ1-1; perhaps TRBD1 as D (6 bases). V was pared by 0 bases and J by 6 bases, with 15 bases between. The CDR3 contains 15 residues. In germline, CDR1 is SGDLS, CDR2 YYNGEE.

CDR3 region: CATSRAGTGGSEQYF. The CDR3 DNA reads TGTGCCACCAGCAGAGCCGGGACAGGGGGCAGCGAGCAGTACTTC. The chain uses TRBV15 and TRBJ2-7; 12 nucleotides agree with TRBD1. The germline gives CDR1 LNHNV, CDR2 YYDKDF (reference sequence). The CDR3 extends over 15 amino acids. The ends lost 1 base at V and 6 bases at J; junction bases unmatched: 4.

This clone was observed a handful of times. The chain couples TRBV28 to TRBJ2-7; TRBD2 matches at 9 bases. The length of the CDR3 is 15 residues. After removal of 2 bases from V and 6 bases from J, the junction contained 8 bases not matched to a gene. Germline V gene sequence: CDR1 MDHEN, CDR2 SYDVKM. The CDR3 loop is CASSLTAGGFREQYF. For the CDR3, the DNA is TGTGCCAGCAGTTTAACGGCGGGAGGGTTCCGCGAGCAGTACTTC.

V and J are TRBV5-6 and TRBJ2-5, with 8 bases aligning to TRBD2. J gave up 3 bases and V 1 base, and 8 bases lay outside the gene matches. This CDR3 is built from 16 residues. Germline CDR1 is SGHDT and CDR2 is YYEEEE. The CDR3 loop is CASSLWIAGLEETQYF. The CDR3 DNA is TGTGCCAGCAGCTTGTGGATAGCGGGACTGGAAGAGACCCAGTACTTC.

The table lists this clone with a few counts. This chain connects TRBV11-2 to TRBJ2-2, with 11 nucleotides matching TRBD2. From germline, CDR1 is SGHAT and CDR2 FQNNGV. CDR3 length: 15 residues. The V segment lost 7 bases and the J segment 2 bases; nucleotides outside the gene matches: 3. CDR3 DNA: TGTGCCAGCAACCGACTAGCGGGAAACACCGGGGAGCTGTTTTTT. It specifies CASNRLAGNTGELFF.

The V call is TRBV7-3, the J call TRBJ2-1; 10 nucleotides agree with TRBD2. The V and J ends lost 5 bases and 7 bases, in that order; junction bases with no gene match: 17. Looked up from germline, CDR1 is SGHTA and CDR2 is FQGTGA. The CDR3 covers 18 residues. The CDR3 DNA is TGTGCCAGCAGCCCTTCGCCCATGCCGGGACTAGCGATGAATGAGCAGTTCTTC. This sequence encodes CASSPSPMPGLAMNEQFF.

The chain links TRBV6-5 to TRBJ2-7; D is unclear. V lost 6 bases and J lost 2, with 8 bases in between. There are 12 residues in the CDR3. The V gene's germline CDR1 is MNHEY and CDR2 SVGAGI. The CDR3 region is CASRNAAYEQYF. Written as DNA, the CDR3 is TGTGCCAGCAGGAACGCCGCCTACGAGCAGTACTTC.

This rearrangement joins TRBV29-1 to TRBJ2-7; D call uncertain. Germline-derived CDR1 and CDR2 are SQVTM and ANQGSEA. The CDR3 consists of 12 residues. Trimming took 6 bases from V and 3 from J, leaving 12 bases between them. CDR3: CSVWSGNYEQYF. For the CDR3, the DNA is TGCAGCGTCTGGTCTGGGAACTACGAGCAGTACTTC.

This clone occurred a few times. CDR3 nucleotides: TGTGCCAGCAGTGAATATGACAGGCCCTACACCTTC. It codes for CASSEYDRPYTF. The genes are TRBV25-1 and TRBJ1-2, with a possible D match to TRBD1 (6 bases). V shed 0 bases and J shed 10 bases, with 9 bases lying between them. CDR1 is MGHDK and CDR2 is SYGVNS in the germline V gene. The CDR3 is 12 amino acids.

V is TRBV15 and J is TRBJ2-4, with 7 bases aligning to TRBD2. The length of the CDR3 is 14 residues. The germline gives CDR1 LNHNV, CDR2 YYDKDF (reference sequence). Trimming removed 1 base from V and 7 bases from J; junction bases left unmatched: 4. CDR3 bases: TGTGCCACCAGCAGAGCGGGAGGCGGGAACATTCAGTACTTC. It codes for CATSRAGGGNIQYF.

This clone has just a few counts. This sequence joins TRBV5-1 and TRBJ2-5, with D unresolved. CDR1 is SGHRS, CDR2 YFSETQ, per germline. The CDR3 has 13 residues. Trimming left V 5 bases short and J 5 bases short, with 13 bases between. CDR3 bases: TGCGCCAGCAGGGGGTCCGGTCAGGAGACCCAGTACTTC. Translation gives CASRGSGQETQYF.

This clone has a single count. The same CDR3 arises from other DNA sequences in this sample as well. This sequence joins TRBV7-2 and TRBJ2-1, with D perhaps TRBD1 (6 bases). Germline V gene data show CDR1 as SGHTA and CDR2 as FQGNSA. The germline V and J ends were trimmed by 1 base and 6 bases, with 7 bases remaining between them. The CDR3 spans 13 residues. CDR3 coding DNA: TGTGCCAGCAGCTTAGGACAGGTCAATGAGCAGTTCTTC. Translating it yields CASSLGQVNEQFF.

The chain recombines TRBV4-1 with TRBJ1-5; 9 bases match TRBD1. In germline, CDR1 is MGHRA, CDR2 YSYEKL. This CDR3 is 16 amino acids long. The trim removed 4 bases at V and 1 base at J, leaving 5 bases unmatched. Written as DNA, the CDR3 is TGCGCCAGCAGCCTCGGGACAGGGTTCAGCAATCAGCCCCAGCATTTT. The encoded protein is CASSLGTGFSNQPQHF.

The chain links TRBV6-5 to TRBJ2-6; no clear D. V lost 3 bases to trimming and J lost 0 bases, with 6 bases between them. From germline, CDR1 is MNHEY and CDR2 SVGAGI. CDR3 length: 15 residues. CDR3 nucleotide sequence: TGTGCCAGCAGTTATACGGGCTCTGGGGCCAACGTCCTGACTTTC. This gives the protein CASSYTGSGANVLTF.

This CDR3 is CASTPSGGGANTEAFF. The CDR3 nucleotides are TGTGCCAGTACCCCCTCGGGAGGGGGGGCGAACACTGAAGCTTTCTTT. The chain recombines TRBV19 with TRBJ1-1, with D possibly matching TRBD1 (6 bases). Germline lookup yields CDR1 LNHDA and CDR2 SQIVND (reference sequence). CDR3 size: 16 residues. V was pared by 7 bases and J by 1 base, with 19 bases between.

The sample holds a few counts of this clone. The gene calls are TRBV5-1 and TRBJ2-7; 7 nucleotides agree with TRBD1. The CDR3 runs 13 residues. The V and J ends lost 4 bases and 7 bases, in that order; junction bases with no gene match: 8. In germline, CDR1 is SGHRS, CDR2 YFSETQ. The CDR3 bases are TGCGCCAGCAGCACCGGACAGGTGGGGGAGCAGTACTTC. This encodes CASSTGQVGEQYF.

The J gene is TRBJ1-2, the V gene TRBV6-5; 7 positions match TRBD1. The CDR3 is 16 amino acids. The J segment lost 8 bases and the V segment lost 4 bases, leaving 16 bases of the junction unmatched. Germline CDR1 is MNHEY and CDR2 is SVGAGI. Here the CDR3 reads CASSSHVQTGYGGYTF. CDR3 bases: TGTGCCAGCAGTTCCCACGTACAGACAGGGTATGGAGGCTACACCTTC.

This clone was observed a handful of times. The CDR3 DNA is TGTGCCAGCAGACCGGGACAGGGGTATAGCAATCAGCCCCAGCATTTT. Its translation is CASRPGQGYSNQPQHF. This chain connects TRBV27 to TRBJ1-5, with 10 bases that match TRBD1. CDR1 MNHEY and CDR2 SMNVEV come from the germline V gene (reference sequence). The CDR3 has 16 amino acids. V shed 6 bases and J 0 bases; nucleotides not matched to a gene: 5.